Sequencing of this T cell receptor beta chain was carried out in a study of blood T cell repertoires in COVID-19. With 3 bases removed from V and 2 bases from J, the gap between germline ends came to 15 bases. CDR1 KGHDR and CDR2 SFDVKD come from the germline V gene. The CDR3 contains 16 residues. Authors' methods: Reference gene primer amplification gave estimated nucleated cell counts. Sequenced by immunoSEQ multiplex PCR; TCRdb stores in-frame clones only, minus some. V and J calls and clone size are given by that table; D and trimming were obtained from the DNA. The sample has just under 60,000 clones, more than 75% seen once; the top ten hold more than 6.5%.

Specimen: peripheral blood. The source is a human donor with active COVID-19. The donor label of this sample is uncertain. This chain joins TRBV24-1 and TRBJ2-5, with D possibly TRBD1 on 5 matching bases. In nucleotides, the CDR3 is TGTGCCACCAGTGATCGACAGAGCGTTAAGCAAGAGACCCAGTACTTC. Translated: CATSDRQSVKQETQYF.